The 31 T cell receptor beta chains below all came from one sample that was sequenced in a study of blood T cell repertoires in COVID-19. TCRdb's copy holds only in-frame clones and misses some; the assay was immunoSEQ multiplex PCR. This sample carries about 480,000 clones, 85% to 90% of them seen once, and the ten largest clones take roughly 1.9%. Sequencing was performed on PBMCs or T cells enriched from blood (not recorded which). The receptors originated from a woman in her forties who had recovered from COVID-19.

The chain links TRBV5-1 to TRBJ2-7, with TRBD1 matching over 7 bases. J was trimmed by 7 bases and V by 2 bases; bases with no gene match: 6. This CDR3 region has 13 residues. In germline, CDR1 is SGHRS, CDR2 YFSETQ. The CDR3 bases are TGCGCCAGCAGCTTTCCCGGGACAGAAGAGCAGTACTTC. This translates into CASSFPGTEEQYF.

This clone was seen just once. The V and J genes are TRBV11-2 and TRBJ2-7; a possible D gene is TRBD1 (5 bases). Germline V gene lookup returns CDR1 SGHAT and CDR2 FQNNGV. V lost 2 bases, J lost 3 bases, and 11 bases lay in between. This CDR3 spans 14 amino acids. The CDR3 protein is CASSLMQGSYEQYF. The CDR3 nucleotides are TGTGCCAGCAGCTTAATGCAGGGAAGCTACGAGCAGTACTTC.

The gene calls are TRBV4-3 and TRBJ1-1; tentatively, D is TRBD1 (6 bases). The germline V gene has CDR1 LGHNA and CDR2 YSLEER. CDR3 length: 15 residues. V was clipped by 7 bases and J by 5 bases, with 20 bases between them. The CDR3 region has the DNA TGCGCCAGCAAAGAGGGGGGGGGAGAAAGGACTGAAGCTTTCTTT. Protein: CASKEGGGERTEAFF.

The V call is TRBV19, the J call TRBJ1-6, with 7 positions matching TRBD1. Trimming cost V 6 bases and J 7 bases; bases outside gene matches: 12. The V gene's germline CDR1 is LNHDA and CDR2 SQIVND (reference sequence). This CDR3 has 16 amino acids. The CDR3 DNA is TGTGCCAGTAGAACGGGACAGACGGCCTTAAATTCACCCCTCCACTTT. It translates to CASRTGQTALNSPLHF.

The chain combines TRBV13 with TRBJ2-7; 11 bases agree with TRBD2. Trimming cost V 5 bases and J 1 base; bases outside gene matches: 10. The V gene's germline CDR1 is PRHDT and CDR2 FYEKMQ (reference sequence). This CDR3 has 17 amino acids. For the CDR3, the DNA is TGTGCCAGCAGCCCCAGGACTAGCGGGCGGGGGTCCTACGAGCAGTACTTC. Translating it yields CASSPRTSGRGSYEQYF.

The gene calls are TRBV7-9 and TRBJ1-5; D is unresolved. V was clipped by 4 bases and J by 11 bases, with 9 bases between them. This CDR3 has 11 amino acids. Germline V CDR1 and CDR2: SEHNR, FQNEAQ (reference sequence). CDR3 loop: CASSSSGAQHF. The CDR3 bases are TGTGCCAGCAGCTCCAGCGGTGCCCAGCATTTT.

The chain joins TRBV20-1 to TRBJ2-3, with TRBD2 identical over 13 bases. CDR1 DFQATT and CDR2 SNEGSKA come from the germline V gene (reference sequence). V lost 3 bases and J lost 4; bases outside the gene matches: 4. The CDR3 sequence is 15 residues long. In DNA, the CDR3 is TGCAGTGCTAGTGGACTAGCGGGAGCATCAGATACGCAGTATTTT. Amino acids: CSASGLAGASDTQYF.

The V call is TRBV6-1, the J call TRBJ2-5, with 14 bases aligning to TRBD2. With V trimmed by 4 bases and J by 1 base, 5 bases remained unmatched. Per germline, CDR1 MNHNS and CDR2 SASEGT. This CDR3 comprises 17 residues. In nucleotides, the CDR3 is TGTGCCAGCAGTGTCCAGACTAGCGGGAGGGTCCAAGAGACCCAGTACTTC. Translated, it gives CASSVQTSGRVQETQYF.

The gene calls are TRBV7-2 and TRBJ1-2; TRBD1 is a possible D gene (6 bases). The CDR3 has 14 residues. Germline CDR1 and CDR2: SGHTA and FQGNSA. V was trimmed by 4 bases and J by 8 bases, leaving 17 bases between them. CDR3 protein: CASSSGVGLGGYTF. CDR3 coding DNA: TGTGCCAGCAGCTCAGGGGTCGGTTTGGGAGGCTACACCTTC. Using reference TRBV7-2 and TRBJ1-2 for the parts outside the CDR3, the full variable domain is GAGVSQSPSNKVTEKGKDVELRCDPISGHTALYWYRQSLGQGLEFLIYFQGNSAPDKSGLPSDRFSAERTGGSVSTLTIQRTQQEDSAVYLCASSSGVGLGGYTFGSGTRLTVV.

This chain connects TRBV5-1 to TRBJ1-6, with D unresolved. The CDR3 extends over 14 amino acids. Germline-derived CDR1 and CDR2 are SGHRS and YFSETQ. Trimming left V 5 bases short and J 8 bases short, with 14 bases between. CDR3 protein: CASRAVQVDSPLHF. CDR3 in DNA: TGCGCCAGCAGGGCAGTTCAGGTCGATTCACCCCTCCACTTT.

This chain uses TRBV5-1 with TRBJ2-3, with 14 positions matching TRBD2. The CDR3 totals 16 residues. The germline V gene has CDR1 SGHRS and CDR2 YFSETQ. The junction had 5 bases not matched to a gene; V was cut back by 4 bases and J by 4 bases. The chain's CDR3 is CASSRGTSGSPDTQYF. DNA of the CDR3: TGCGCCAGCAGCCGAGGGACTAGCGGGAGCCCAGATACGCAGTATTTT.

The chain is built from TRBV6-2 or TRBV6-3 and TRBJ1-2, with TRBD1 matching over 9 bases. The CDR3 consists of 13 residues. CDR1 is MNHEY and CDR2 is SVGEGT in the germline V gene. The trim removed 5 bases at V and 6 bases at J, leaving 4 bases unmatched. As DNA, the CDR3 is TGTGCCAGCAGTAAACAGGGGGCTCATGGCTACACCTTC. Translated: CASSKQGAHGYTF.

The chain combines TRBV25-1 with TRBJ1-2; D is undetermined. Looked up from germline, CDR1 is MGHDK and CDR2 is SYGVNS. The V end lost 1 base, the J end lost 4 bases, and 7 bases lay between the germline ends. The CDR3 is 13 amino acids. CDR3 residues: CASSESSGYGYTF. The DNA for the CDR3 is TGTGCCAGCAGTGAATCTAGTGGCTATGGCTACACCTTC.

The chain joins TRBV11-2 to TRBJ1-1; TRBD1 is a possible D gene (5 bases). Trimming left V 4 bases short and J 8 bases short, with 14 bases between. From germline, CDR1 is SGHAT and CDR2 FQNNGV. This CDR3 has 13 residues. CDR3 coding DNA: TGTGCCAGCAGCTCCGCGGGGGGGACCGAAGCTTTCTTT. This gives the protein CASSSAGGTEAFF.

This clone was observed a handful of times. This chain connects TRBV5-1 to TRBJ2-7; 9 nucleotides align to TRBD1. Germline V gene lookup returns CDR1 SGHRS and CDR2 YFSETQ. V lost 7 bases, J lost 4 bases, and 9 bases stayed unmatched. The CDR3 extends over 14 amino acids. The DNA for the CDR3 is TGCGCCAGCGGGCGCGGACAGGGGATTTACGAGCAGTACTTC. Its protein is CASGRGQGIYEQYF.

The chain joins TRBV24-1 to TRBJ2-6; a weak D match, TRBD2 (6 bases). The CDR3 covers 17 residues. CDR1 and CDR2 from the germline V gene are KGHDR and SFDVKD. V lost 4 bases and J lost 2, with 14 bases in between. CDR3 in amino acids: CATSDSEGLPGANVLTF. DNA of the CDR3: TGTGCCACCAGTGACTCCGAGGGACTGCCTGGGGCCAACGTCCTGACTTTC.

CDR3: CASSLDRLRRQETQYF. CDR3 sequence (DNA): TGTGCCAGCAGCTTAGATCGGTTGCGTCGGCAAGAGACCCAGTACTTC. The V gene is TRBV7-2, the J gene TRBJ2-5; unclear D gene. The CDR3 is 16 amino acids. V lost 1 base and J lost 2, with 14 bases in between. The germline V gene has CDR1 SGHTA and CDR2 FQGNSA.

The rearrangement uses TRBV6-5 and TRBJ2-7; D is ambiguous. Germline V gene lookup returns CDR1 MNHEY and CDR2 SVGAGI. V was trimmed by 0 bases and J by 5 bases, leaving 8 bases between them. This CDR3 has 13 residues. The CDR3 region is CASSYSHSHEQYF. CDR3 coding DNA: TGTGCCAGCAGTTACTCTCACAGCCACGAGCAGTACTTC.

The rearrangement joins TRBV27 to TRBJ1-2; 8 positions match TRBD1. The CDR3 consists of 14 residues. CDR1 is MNHEY and CDR2 is SMNVEV in the germline V gene (reference sequence). J gave up 4 bases and V 5 bases, and 6 bases lay outside the gene matches. CDR3 residues: CASSLTGGFYGYTF. CDR3 DNA: TGTGCCAGCAGTCTAACAGGGGGGTTCTATGGCTACACCTTC.

This clone is classed as medium-sized. The J gene is TRBJ2-1, the V gene TRBV7-9; D is possibly TRBD2 (5 bases). The V gene lost 0 bases and the J gene lost 8 bases, with 14 bases spanning the gap. The CDR3 spans 15 residues. Germline values: CDR1 SEHNR, CDR2 FQNEAQ (reference sequence). CDR3 nucleotide sequence: TGTGCCAGCAGCTTAGCCGAGAGGGCCTCGGATGAGCAGTTCTTC. Amino acids: CASSLAERASDEQFF.

This clone came up once. This chain uses TRBV4-3 with TRBJ2-5; maybe TRBD1 (5 bases). From germline, CDR1 is LGHNA and CDR2 YSLEER. The CDR3 length is 14 residues. Trimming pared 2 bases from V and 1 base from J, leaving 8 bases between. The CDR3 sequence: CASSQRQGQETQYF. As DNA, the CDR3 is TGCGCCAGCAGCCAACGGCAGGGCCAAGAGACCCAGTACTTC.

The V call is TRBV3-1 (or the pseudogene TRBV3-2), the J call TRBJ2-7; TRBD1 matches 7 bases. Trimming took 3 bases from V and 2 from J; bases not matched to a gene: 1. CDR1 LGHDT and CDR2 YNNKEL come from the germline V gene (reference sequence). This CDR3 comprises 13 residues. Written as DNA, the CDR3 is TGTGCCAGCAGCCATACAGGGGCCTACGAGCAGTACTTC. Residues: CASSHTGAYEQYF.

The chain has TRBV15 and TRBJ1-1; perhaps TRBD1 as D (6 bases). CDR3 length equals 15 residues. V lost 4 bases and J lost 1, with 13 bases in between. The germline gives CDR1 LNHNV, CDR2 YYDKDF (reference sequence). CDR3 sequence reads: CATSKSQGENTEAFF. CDR3 bases: TGTGCCACCAGCAAATCACAGGGCGAGAACACTGAAGCTTTCTTT.

For the CDR3, the DNA is TGTGCCAGCAGCCAATCAATCGGGAGTAGCTACACCTTC. Its translation: CASSQSIGSSYTF. The chain combines TRBV7-2 with TRBJ1-2; no reliable D call. Germline CDR1 is SGHTA and CDR2 is FQGNSA. CDR3 length: 13 residues. V lost 5 bases to trimming and J lost 9 bases, with 16 bases between them.

V is TRBV6-4 and J is TRBJ1-2; 7 bases line up with TRBD1. The germline V gene encodes CDR1 MRHNA and CDR2 SNTAGT. This CDR3 is 14 amino acids long. V trimming: 2 bases; J trimming: 7 bases; junction bases outside the gene matches: 7. CDR3 sequence reads: CASSDIFAGGGYTF. For the CDR3, the DNA is TGTGCCAGCAGTGACATTTTTGCAGGGGGTGGCTACACCTTC.

This clone was observed a single time. V usage is TRBV12-3 or TRBV12-4 and J usage is TRBJ2-7; 8 bases are a match to TRBD2. This CDR3 is 12 amino acids long. V lost 3 bases to trimming and J lost 5 bases; unmatched junction nucleotides: 0. The DNA of the CDR3 is TGTGCCAGCAGTTTGACTAGCGACGAGCAGTACTTC. Protein sequence: CASSLTSDEQYF.

The J gene is TRBJ2-1, the V gene TRBV4-3, with a weak D call TRBD1 (5 bases). Trimming took off 1 base at V and 9 bases at J, with 13 bases between the two ends. Germline V lookup: CDR1 LGHNA, CDR2 YSLEER. The CDR3 has 14 amino acids. The CDR3 DNA reads as TGCGCCAGCAGCCAAGGGGGCAGCTCGCGTGAGCAGTTCTTC. Encoded protein: CASSQGGSSREQFF.

The CDR3 region has the DNA TGTGCCAGCAGCCAGGATTCTGGCGCCGGGGAGCTGTTTTTT. Its translation: CASSQDSGAGELFF. The gene calls are TRBV6-5 and TRBJ2-2; no clear D. The CDR3 length is 14 residues. Germline assignment: CDR1 MNHEY and CDR2 SVGAGI. Trimming took off 6 bases at V and 6 bases at J, with 14 bases between the two ends.

The chain carries TRBV30 and TRBJ1-1; D ambiguous. With 4 bases removed from V and 9 bases from J, the gap between germline ends came to 15 bases. CDR1 GTSNPN and CDR2 SVGIG come from the germline V gene (reference sequence). The CDR3 spans 12 residues. The CDR3, as DNA: TGTGCCTGGATGGAGCGGGGAGTTCAAGCTTTCTTT. The encoded protein is CAWMERGVQAFF.

The chain links TRBV9 to TRBJ1-1, with D perhaps TRBD1 (5 bases). V shed 3 bases and J shed 4 bases, with 16 bases lying between them. This CDR3 comprises 15 residues. CDR1 and CDR2 (germline): SGDLS, YYNGEE. The CDR3 region has the DNA TGTGCCAGCAGCGCGCGGCTGGGGCAGGGCACTGAAGCTTTCTTT. Translated, it gives CASSARLGQGTEAFF. The full variable domain, in which reference TRBV9 and TRBJ1-1 provide the parts outside the CDR3, is DSGVTQTPKHLITATGQRVTLRCSPRSGDLSVYWYQQSLDQGLQFLIQYYNGEERAKGNILERFSAQQFPDLHSELNLSSLELGDSALYFCASSARLGQGTEAFFGQGTRLTVV.

The chain is built from TRBV2 and TRBJ2-5; 8 nucleotides match TRBD2. The CDR3 spans 15 residues. Germline CDR1 SNHLY, CDR2 FYNNEI. The trim removed 3 bases at V and 6 bases at J, leaving 9 bases unmatched. The CDR3 region has the DNA TGTGCCAGCAGTGATGGACTAGCTGGGACCAAGACCCAGTACTTC. Translation: CASSDGLAGTKTQYF.